A single sample gave rise to the 9 T cell receptor beta chains below, sequenced in a study of response to subunit inactivated influenza vaccine. TCRdb independently ran MiXCR on the RT-PCR reads; one entry per CDR3 protein. The sample lists fewer than 400,000 distinct CDR3 sequences; 21% were seen once. The starting material was PBMCs from blood, obtained less than 22 months after vaccination. Receptor source: a man in his fifties or sixties who received an inactivated influenza vaccine.

This clonotype occurred a few times. The J gene is TRBJ1-3, the V gene TRBV6-1, with D possibly matching TRBD1 (5 bases). This CDR3 comprises 19 residues. The V end was cut by 5 bases, the J end by 0 bases, with 23 bases between. Germline V gene lookup returns CDR1 MNHNS and CDR2 SASEGT. Here the CDR3 reads CASSRYRWTQMSSGNTIYF. The CDR3 nucleotides read TGTGCCAGCAGTAGGTATCGTTGGACACAAATGAGCTCTGGAAACACCATATATTTT.

V gene TRBV20-1 combines with J gene TRBJ2-5, with TRBD1 identical over 10 bases. Trimming removed 0 bases from V and 5 bases from J; junction bases left unmatched: 6. The germline V gene encodes CDR1 DFQATT and CDR2 SNEGSKA (reference sequence). The CDR3 loop spans 15 amino acids. CDR3 nucleotides: TGCAGTGCTAGAGATACGACAGGGGGCAGGGAGACCCAGTACTTC. Amino acid sequence: CSARDTTGGRETQYF.

This clonotype was seen only a few times. This rearrangement joins TRBV6-5 to TRBJ1-2; no clear D. V lost 4 bases and J lost 0, with 9 bases in between. Per germline, CDR1 MNHEY and CDR2 SVGAGI. The CDR3 totals 14 residues. The CDR3 here is CASSLQLSNYGYTF. The CDR3 nucleotides are TGTGCCAGCAGTTTACAGCTATCTAACTATGGCTACACCTTC.

This clonotype has only a few counts. The gene calls are TRBV14 and TRBJ1-1; no firm D call. Between the trimmed V and J ends, which lost 3 bases and 1 base, there was a span of 9 bases. The germline gives CDR1 SGHDN, CDR2 FVKESK. The CDR3 contains 14 residues. CDR3 in amino acids: CASSHRTQNTEAFF. DNA of the CDR3: TGTGCCAGCAGCCACAGGACGCAGAACACTGAAGCTTTCTTT.

The rearrangement joins TRBV4-3 to TRBJ2-2, with 8 positions matching TRBD2. CDR1 and CDR2 (germline): LGHNA, YSLEER. This CDR3 contains 16 residues. With 0 bases clipped from V and 8 bases from J, the junction kept 8 bases outside the gene matches. The CDR3 bases are TGCGCCAGCAGCCAAGAACTAGCGGCAGTAGGGGGGGAGCTGTTTTTT. It translates to CASSQELAAVGGELFF.

V and J are TRBV2 and TRBJ2-6; D possibly corresponds to TRBD2 (6 bases). Germline loops: CDR1 SNHLY, CDR2 FYNNEI. The CDR3 covers 13 residues. Trimming took off 1 base at V and 16 bases at J, with 14 bases between the two ends. The CDR3 is CASSEGGGARLTF. Here the CDR3 DNA reads TGTGCCAGCAGTGAAGGGGGCGGGGCACGTCTGACTTTC.

The chain is built from TRBV6-1 and TRBJ1-4; D not certain. The CDR3 runs to 12 residues. Germline assignment: CDR1 MNHNS and CDR2 SASEGT. The V and J ends lost 3 bases and 10 bases respectively, with 9 bases between them. CDR3 coding DNA: TGTGCCAGCAGTGACGGGGTTGGAAAACTGTTTTTT. This encodes CASSDGVGKLFF.

This CDR3 is CASSPGTGSTEAFF. The DNA for the CDR3 is TGTGCCAGCAGCCCCGGGACAGGGAGCACTGAAGCTTTCTTT. The chain couples TRBV7-6 to TRBJ1-1; TRBD1 matches 9 bases. The ends lost 5 bases at V and 4 bases at J; junction bases unmatched: 5. From germline, CDR1 is SGHVS and CDR2 FNYEAQ. The CDR3 is made up of 14 amino acids.

The rearrangement joins TRBV7-8 to TRBJ2-3; 13 nucleotides line up with TRBD2. The CDR3 has 17 residues. Germline V gene lookup returns CDR1 SGHVS and CDR2 FQNEAQ. V lost 2 bases to trimming and J lost 4 bases; unmatched junction nucleotides: 6. DNA for the CDR3: TGTGCCAGCAGCTTATTTGGACTAGCGGGGGTATCAGATACGCAGTATTTT. This sequence encodes CASSLFGLAGVSDTQYF.